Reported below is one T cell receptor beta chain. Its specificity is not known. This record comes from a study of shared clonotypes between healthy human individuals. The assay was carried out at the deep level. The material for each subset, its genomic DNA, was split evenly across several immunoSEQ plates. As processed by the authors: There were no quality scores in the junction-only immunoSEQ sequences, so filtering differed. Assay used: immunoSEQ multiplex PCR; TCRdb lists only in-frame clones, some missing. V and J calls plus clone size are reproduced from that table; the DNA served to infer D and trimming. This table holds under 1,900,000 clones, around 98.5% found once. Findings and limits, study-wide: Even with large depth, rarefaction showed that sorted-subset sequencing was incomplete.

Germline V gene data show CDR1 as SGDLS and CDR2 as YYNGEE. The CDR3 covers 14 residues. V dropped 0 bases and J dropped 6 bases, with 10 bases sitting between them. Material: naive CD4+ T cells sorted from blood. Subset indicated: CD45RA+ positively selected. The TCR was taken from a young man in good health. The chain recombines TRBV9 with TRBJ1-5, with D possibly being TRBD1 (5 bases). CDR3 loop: CASSVEMGTQPQHF. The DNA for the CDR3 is TGTGCCAGCAGCGTAGAGATGGGGACTCAGCCCCAGCATTTT.